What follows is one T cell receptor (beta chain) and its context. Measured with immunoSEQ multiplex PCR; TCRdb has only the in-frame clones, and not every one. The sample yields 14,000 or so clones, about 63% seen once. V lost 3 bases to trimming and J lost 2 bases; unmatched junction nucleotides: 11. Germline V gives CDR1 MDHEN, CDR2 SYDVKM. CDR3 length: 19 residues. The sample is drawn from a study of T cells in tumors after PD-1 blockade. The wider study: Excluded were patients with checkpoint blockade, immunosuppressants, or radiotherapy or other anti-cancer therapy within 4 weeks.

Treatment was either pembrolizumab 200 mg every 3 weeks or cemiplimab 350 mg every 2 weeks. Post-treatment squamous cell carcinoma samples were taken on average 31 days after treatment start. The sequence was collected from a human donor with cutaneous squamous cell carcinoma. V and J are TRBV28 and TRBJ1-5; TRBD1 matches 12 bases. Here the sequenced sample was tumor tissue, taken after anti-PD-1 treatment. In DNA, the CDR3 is TGTGCCAGCAGTTTCTGGTGGGGACAGGGGGCTTGGGGCAATCAGCCCCAGCATTTT. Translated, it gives CASSFWWGQGAWGNQPQHF.